This T cell receptor beta chain emerged from a study of blood T cell repertoires in COVID-19. The length of the CDR3 is 15 residues. V lost 5 bases and J 0 bases, leaving 11 bases between the germline ends. Germline V CDR1 and CDR2: LNHDA, SQIVND (reference sequence). Sequenced by immunoSEQ multiplex PCR; TCRdb stores in-frame clones only, minus some. The profile shows some 300,000 clones, 85% to 90% of them singletons. The sequence was collected from a woman in her thirties who had recovered from COVID-19. Sequencing used PBMCs or T cells enriched from blood (not recorded which). The V gene is TRBV19, the J gene TRBJ1-3; D gene ambiguous. CDR3 sequence: CASSLERVSGNTIYF. For the CDR3, the DNA is TGTGCCAGTAGTCTTGAGAGGGTCTCTGGAAACACCATATATTTT.